This T cell receptor (beta chain) was captured by sequencing in a study of blood T cell repertoires in COVID-19. Study-wide background: The origin of the acute and convalescent COVID-19 samples was the United States, Italy and Spain. Sources were T cells, B-cell-depleted T cells, or PBMCs; the material itself was cDNA or gDNA.

Authors' processing steps: Reference gene primer amplification yielded estimated nucleated cell counts. Clones were sequenced by immunoSEQ multiplex PCR, and TCRdb holds only the in-frame ones, with some missing. The DNA gave D and trimming, while V, J and clone size come from that table. The sample comprises about 230,000 clones, about 80% of which are singletons, and around 7.2% rests with the top ten. The CDR3 covers 15 residues. The germline CDR1 and CDR2 sequences are GTSNPN and SVGIG (reference sequence). The ends lost 0 bases at V and 6 bases at J; junction bases unmatched: 9. This sequence joins TRBV30 and TRBJ1-2; 8 bases line up with TRBD1. This receptor was taken from a woman between 45 and 65 years old with acute or convalescent COVID-19. Source material: peripheral blood. This CDR3 reads CAWSVRPGGMDGYTF. The CDR3 DNA sequence: TGTGCCTGGAGTGTACGGCCAGGGGGCATGGATGGCTACACCTTC.